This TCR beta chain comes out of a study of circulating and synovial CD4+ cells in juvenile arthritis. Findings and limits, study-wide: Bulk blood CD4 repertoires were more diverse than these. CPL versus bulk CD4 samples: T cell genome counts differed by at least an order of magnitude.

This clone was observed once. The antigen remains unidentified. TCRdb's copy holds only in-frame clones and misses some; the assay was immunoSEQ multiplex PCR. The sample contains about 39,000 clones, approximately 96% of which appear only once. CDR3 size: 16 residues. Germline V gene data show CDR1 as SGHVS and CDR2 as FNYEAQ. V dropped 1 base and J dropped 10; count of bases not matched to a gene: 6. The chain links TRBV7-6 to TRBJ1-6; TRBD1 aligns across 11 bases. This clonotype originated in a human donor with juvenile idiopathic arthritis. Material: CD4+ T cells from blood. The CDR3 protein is CASSLGTGGAGSPLHF. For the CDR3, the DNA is TGTGCCAGCAGCTTAGGGACAGGGGGCGCGGGATCACCCCTCCACTTT.